Listed here are 19 T cell receptor beta chains from one sample, sequenced in a study of blood T cells in healthy people across ages. Using a J-beta primer mix together with a sample-barcoded 5' primer, a second PCR was run for about 6 to 12 cycles. TCRdb re-called the 5' RACE reads through MiXCR, storing one row per CDR3 protein. Here the sample spans hundreds of thousands of distinct CDR3 sequences, 45% to 50% being singletons. The material sequenced was blood. The receptor set was obtained from a woman in her sixties in good health.

This clonotype was detected only a few times. This chain links TRBV24-1 with TRBJ2-3; D ambiguous. The CDR3 is 13 amino acids. Germline CDR1 KGHDR, CDR2 SFDVKD. V was clipped by 3 bases and J by 2 bases, with 5 bases between them. In DNA form, the CDR3 reads TGTGCCACCAGTGATAGTTTCACAGATACGCAGTATTTT. Amino acids: CATSDSFTDTQYF.

V is TRBV7-9 and J is TRBJ2-6; the D is unclear. Trimming took 8 bases from V and 0 from J, leaving 8 bases between them. Germline V gene sequence: CDR1 SEHNR, CDR2 FQNEAQ (reference sequence). The CDR3 loop spans 14 amino acids. Here the CDR3 DNA reads TGTGCCAGCCACAACAGCTCTGGGGCCAACGTCCTGACTTTC. Translated, it gives CASHNSSGANVLTF.

The chain has TRBV3-1 and TRBJ2-2; D gene ambiguous. Germline V gene sequence: CDR1 LGHDT, CDR2 YNNKEL (reference sequence). V shed 0 bases and J shed 6 bases, with 2 bases lying between them. There are 12 residues in the CDR3. CDR3 sequence reads: CASSQESGELFF. The CDR3, as DNA: TGTGCCAGCAGCCAAGAGTCCGGGGAGCTGTTTTTT.

This chain joins TRBV7-9 and TRBJ2-5; tentatively, D is TRBD1 (5 bases). Germline-derived CDR1 and CDR2 are SEHNR and FQNEAQ (reference sequence). This CDR3 has 14 residues. V lost 7 bases to trimming and J lost 3 bases, with 15 bases between them. CDR3 nucleotide sequence: TGTGCCAGCACGGCGAGCGCCAGGGAAGAGACCCAGTACTTC. This gives the protein CASTASAREETQYF.

This chain connects TRBV6-1 to TRBJ2-7; the match to TRBD2 covers 10 bases. The CDR3 is made up of 18 amino acids. V lost 7 bases and J lost 3; bases outside the gene matches: 18. Per the germline V gene, CDR1 is MNHNS and CDR2 is SASEGT. The CDR3 loop reads CASKRTDNVAGGYYEQYF. The CDR3, as DNA: TGTGCCAGCAAGAGGACAGACAACGTAGCGGGGGGATACTACGAGCAGTACTTC.

The chain carries TRBV25-1 and TRBJ1-5, with D unresolved. The CDR3 is 14 residues long. Germline loops: CDR1 MGHDK, CDR2 SYGVNS. Trimming cost V 1 base and J 4 bases, with 8 bases left between them. CDR3 region: CASSESRGNQPQHF. The CDR3 DNA reads as TGTGCCAGCAGTGAATCTCGAGGAAATCAGCCCCAGCATTTT.

This clonotype occurred a few times. The V call is TRBV5-1, the J call TRBJ2-6, with D hard to call. The germline V and J ends were trimmed by 0 bases and 3 bases, with 7 bases remaining between them. The V gene's germline CDR1 is SGHRS and CDR2 YFSETQ. This CDR3 region has 15 residues. CDR3 amino acids: CASSLEGFGANVLTF. DNA for the CDR3: TGCGCCAGCAGCTTGGAAGGATTTGGGGCCAACGTCCTGACTTTC.

Turning to this clonotype: With a much larger clone just one base away, this may be a read error. The chain is built from TRBV7-2 and TRBJ2-5; TRBD1 is a possible D gene (5 bases). The CDR3 is 12 residues long. The germline gives CDR1 SGHTA, CDR2 FQGNSA. Deletions cut 3 bases from V and 11 bases from J, with 13 bases between. This CDR3 reads CASSFQGVEQYF. The CDR3 nucleotides read TGTGCCAGCAGCTTCCAAGGGGTTGAGCAGTACTTC.

This clonotype was seen at least ten times. V is TRBV29-1 and J is TRBJ2-5, with D hard to call. The CDR3 is 12 amino acids. CDR1 SQVTM and CDR2 ANQGSEA come from the germline V gene. V was clipped by 5 bases and J by 1 base, with 8 bases between them. Here the CDR3 reads CSVWWTQETQYF. CDR3 DNA sequence: TGCAGCGTTTGGTGGACCCAAGAGACCCAGTACTTC. The variable domain in full, with the rest retrieved from reference TRBV29-1 and TRBJ2-5, is SAVISQKPSRDICQRGTSLTIQCQVDSQVTMMFWYRQQPGQSLTLIATANQGSEATYESGFVIDKFPISRPNLTFSTLTVSNMSPEDSSIYLCSVWWTQETQYFGPGTRLLVL.

This clonotype was seen only a few times. This chain connects TRBV20-1 to TRBJ2-7; TRBD2 is a possible D gene (6 bases). Germline CDR1 is DFQATT and CDR2 is SNEGSKA (reference sequence). This CDR3 spans 14 amino acids. V lost 3 bases, J lost 5 bases, and 17 bases lay in between. CDR3 loop: CSARVRTSIDEQYF. The DNA for the CDR3 is TGCAGTGCTAGGGTCCGAACTAGCATCGACGAGCAGTACTTC.

This clonotype was seen only once. One junction end disagrees with the germline gene, perhaps due to a read error. This chain links TRBV10-3 with TRBJ2-1; 11 bases align to TRBD2. The CDR3 is 14 residues long. Germline V gives CDR1 ENHRY, CDR2 SYGVKD. For the CDR3, the DNA is TGTGCCATCAGTGCGGGACTAGCGGCGAATGGGCAGTTCTTC. It encodes CAISAGLAANGQFF.

The J gene is TRBJ2-1, the V gene TRBV9; 10 bases match TRBD2. The CDR3 is made up of 15 amino acids. Germline V gives CDR1 SGDLS, CDR2 YYNGEE. The V segment lost 3 bases and the J segment 9 bases; nucleotides outside the gene matches: 9. The CDR3 is CASSASGTSDTEQFF. DNA for the CDR3: TGTGCCAGCAGCGCATCCGGGACTAGCGACACTGAGCAGTTCTTC.

This chain connects TRBV12-3 or TRBV12-4 to TRBJ1-5; no clear D gene. The CDR3 totals 14 residues. V lost 6 bases and J lost 1, with 10 bases in between. The CDR3 reads CASRFDKSNQPQHF. The CDR3 region has the DNA TGTGCCAGCAGATTCGACAAGAGCAATCAGCCCCAGCATTTT.

This clonotype appeared a few times. The chain couples TRBV11-3 to TRBJ2-1, with D possibly matching TRBD2 (7 bases). The CDR3 is made up of 18 amino acids. Germline V gene lookup returns CDR1 SGHNT and CDR2 YENEEA. V was clipped by 0 bases and J by 0 bases, with 15 bases between them. CDR3 amino acids: CASSLDPRGGSSYNEQFF. The CDR3 DNA follows: TGTGCCAGCAGCTTAGACCCAAGGGGGGGGAGCTCCTACAATGAGCAGTTCTTC.

This clonotype came up a few times. The genes are TRBV12-3 or TRBV12-4 and TRBJ2-5, with D possibly matching TRBD1 (6 bases). Trimming took 4 bases from V and 7 from J, leaving 10 bases between them. This CDR3 has 12 residues. This chain's CDR3 is CASSYREGTQYF. CDR3 nucleotides: TGTGCCAGCAGTTACAGGGAAGGGACCCAGTACTTC.

V gene TRBV11-2 combines with J gene TRBJ2-5; tentative D call: TRBD2 (5 bases). CDR3 length equals 15 residues. The germline gives CDR1 SGHAT, CDR2 FQNNGV. V was cut by 0 bases and J by 11 bases, with 19 bases left in between. The CDR3 reads CASSLDGRSLAEQYF. In DNA form, the CDR3 reads TGTGCCAGCAGCTTAGATGGGAGATCTCTGGCGGAGCAGTACTTC.

The V gene is TRBV7-2, the J gene TRBJ2-1, with unresolved D. The CDR3 has 13 amino acids. The germline gives CDR1 SGHTA, CDR2 FQGNSA. Between the trimmed V and J ends, which lost 5 bases and 7 bases, there was a span of 12 bases. In DNA form, the CDR3 reads TGTGCCAGCAGCCTTGTAGGGTGGAATGAGCAGTTCTTC. This gives the protein CASSLVGWNEQFF.

The table lists this clonotype with a few counts. The V gene is TRBV15, the J gene TRBJ2-3, with D perhaps TRBD1 or TRBD2 (5 bases each). V lost 1 base to trimming and J lost 4 bases, with 9 bases between them. The CDR3 is made up of 14 amino acids. Germline CDR1 LNHNV, CDR2 YYDKDF (reference sequence). The CDR3 region is CATSRGGAADTQYF. Here the CDR3 DNA reads TGTGCCACCAGCAGAGGAGGGGCGGCAGATACGCAGTATTTT.

This clonotype has a count of ten or more. The chain carries TRBV12-3 or TRBV12-4 and TRBJ2-5; D remains ambiguous. Trimming took 2 bases from V and 1 from J, leaving 11 bases between them. The CDR3 is made up of 15 amino acids. In DNA form, the CDR3 reads TGTGCCAGCAGTTTAAGATCCAGCGCCCAAGAGACCCAGTACTTC. Residues: CASSLRSSAQETQYF.